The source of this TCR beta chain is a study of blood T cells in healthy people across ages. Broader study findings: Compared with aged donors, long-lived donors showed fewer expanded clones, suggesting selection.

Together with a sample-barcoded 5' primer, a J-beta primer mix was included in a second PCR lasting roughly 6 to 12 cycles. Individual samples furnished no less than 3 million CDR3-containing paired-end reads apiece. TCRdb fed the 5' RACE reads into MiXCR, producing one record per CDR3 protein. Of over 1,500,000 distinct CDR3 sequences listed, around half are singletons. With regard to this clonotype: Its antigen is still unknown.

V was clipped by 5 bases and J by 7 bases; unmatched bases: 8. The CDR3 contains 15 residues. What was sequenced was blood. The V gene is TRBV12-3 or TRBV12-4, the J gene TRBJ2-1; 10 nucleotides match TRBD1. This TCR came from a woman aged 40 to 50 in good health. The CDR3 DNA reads TGTGCCAGCAGTCAGGATGGGACAGGGGATAATGAGCAGTTCTTC. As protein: CASSQDGTGDNEQFF.